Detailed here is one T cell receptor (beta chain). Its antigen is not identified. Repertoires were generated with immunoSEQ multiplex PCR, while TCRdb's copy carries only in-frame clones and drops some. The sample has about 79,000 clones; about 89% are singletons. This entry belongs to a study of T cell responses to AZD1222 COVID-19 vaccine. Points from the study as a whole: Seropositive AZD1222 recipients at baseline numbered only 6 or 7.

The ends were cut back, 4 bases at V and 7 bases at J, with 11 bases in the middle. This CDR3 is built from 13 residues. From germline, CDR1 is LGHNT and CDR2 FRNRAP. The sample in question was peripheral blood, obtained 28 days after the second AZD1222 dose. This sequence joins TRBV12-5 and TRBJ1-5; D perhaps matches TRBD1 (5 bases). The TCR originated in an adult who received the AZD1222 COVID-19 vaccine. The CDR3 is CASGSTGIQPQHF. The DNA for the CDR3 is TGTGCTAGTGGTTCTACAGGAATCCAGCCCCAGCATTTT.